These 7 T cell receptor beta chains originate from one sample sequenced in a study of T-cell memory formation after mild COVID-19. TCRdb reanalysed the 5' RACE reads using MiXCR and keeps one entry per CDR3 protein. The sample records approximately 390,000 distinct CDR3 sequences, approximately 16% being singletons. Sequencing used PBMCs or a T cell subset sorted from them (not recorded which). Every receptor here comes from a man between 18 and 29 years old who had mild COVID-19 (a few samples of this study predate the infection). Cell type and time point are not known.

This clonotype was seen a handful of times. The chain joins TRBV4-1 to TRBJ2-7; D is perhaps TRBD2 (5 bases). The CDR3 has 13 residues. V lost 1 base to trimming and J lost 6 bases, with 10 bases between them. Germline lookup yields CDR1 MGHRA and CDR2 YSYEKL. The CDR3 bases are TGCGCCAGCAGCCAAGCCCCGGGGTTCGAGCAGTACGTC. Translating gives CASSQAPGFEQYV.

This chain's CDR3 is CASSPPGAGEQFF. The CDR3 region has the DNA TGTGCCAGCAGCCCCCCGGGGGCAGGAGAGCAGTTCTTC. The chain carries TRBV7-9 and TRBJ2-1; D is tentatively TRBD1 or TRBD2 (6 bases each). The germline gives CDR1 SEHNR, CDR2 FQNEAQ (reference sequence). V was trimmed by 5 bases and J by 10 bases, leaving 15 bases between them. This CDR3 has 13 amino acids. The variable domain in full, with the rest retrieved from reference TRBV7-9 and TRBJ2-1, is DTGVSQNPRHKITKRGQNVTFRCDPISEHNRLYWYRQTLGQGPEFLTYFQNEAQLEKSRLLSDRFSAERPKGSFSTLEIQRTEQGDSAMYLCASSPPGAGEQFFGPGTRLTVL.

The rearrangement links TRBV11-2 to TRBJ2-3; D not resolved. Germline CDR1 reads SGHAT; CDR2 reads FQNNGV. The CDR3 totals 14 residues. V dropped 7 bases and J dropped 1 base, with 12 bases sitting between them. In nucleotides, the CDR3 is TGTGCCAGCACCCACGGCGCCCGCACAGATACGCAGTATTTT. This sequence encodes CASTHGARTDTQYF.

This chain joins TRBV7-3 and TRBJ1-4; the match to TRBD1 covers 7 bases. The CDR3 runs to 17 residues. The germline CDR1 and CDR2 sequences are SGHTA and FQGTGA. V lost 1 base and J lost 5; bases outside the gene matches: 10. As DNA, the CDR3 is TGTGCCAGCAGCTTAAAGAGGACCGACAGGGAAAATGAAAAACTGTTTTTT. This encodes CASSLKRTDRENEKLFF.

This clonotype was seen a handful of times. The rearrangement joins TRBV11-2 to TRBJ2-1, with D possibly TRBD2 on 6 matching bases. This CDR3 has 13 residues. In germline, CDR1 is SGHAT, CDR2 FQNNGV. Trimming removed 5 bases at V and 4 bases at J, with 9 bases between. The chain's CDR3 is CASSGGYYNEQFF. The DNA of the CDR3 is TGTGCCAGCAGCGGGGGGTATTACAATGAGCAGTTCTTC.

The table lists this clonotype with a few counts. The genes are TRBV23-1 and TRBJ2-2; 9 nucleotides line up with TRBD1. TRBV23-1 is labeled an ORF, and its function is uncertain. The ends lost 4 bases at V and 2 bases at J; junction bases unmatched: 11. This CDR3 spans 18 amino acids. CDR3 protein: CASSRPGQGFINTGELFF. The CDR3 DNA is TGCGCCAGCAGTCGTCCGGGACAGGGATTTATTAACACCGGGGAGCTGTTTTTT.

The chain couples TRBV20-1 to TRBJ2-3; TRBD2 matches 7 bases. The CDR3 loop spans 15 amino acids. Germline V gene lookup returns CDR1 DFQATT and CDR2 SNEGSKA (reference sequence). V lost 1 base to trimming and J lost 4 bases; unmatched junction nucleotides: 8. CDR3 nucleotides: TGCAGTGCTAGAGGCGGGGCACGGGGGGCAGATACGCAGTATTTT. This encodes CSARGGARGADTQYF.